These 9 T cell receptor beta chains were sequenced from one sample in a study of cytomegalovirus exposure and HLA in healthy donors. The PCR ran on 60 Vbeta and 13 Jbeta primers. Sequencing used immunoSEQ multiplex PCR; TCRdb keeps in-frame clones, though not all of them. The sample lists 75,000 to 100,000 clones; approximately 70% were seen once. The sample comprised PBMCs. These receptors originate from a man between 35 and 55 years old in good health and CMV-seronegative.

Comments on this clone: The same CDR3 can be traced to other DNA sequences in this sample. The gene calls are TRBV5-1 and TRBJ2-7; TRBD2 might be the D (5 bases). Germline CDR1 reads SGHRS; CDR2 reads YFSETQ. The CDR3 has 13 residues. Trimming stripped 0 bases from V and 4 bases from J, with 8 bases between. CDR3 sequence reads: CASSLAGEYEQYF. In DNA form, the CDR3 reads TGCGCCAGCAGCTTGGCCGGGGAATACGAGCAGTACTTC.

The J gene is TRBJ2-7, the V gene TRBV15, with D possibly matching TRBD2 (5 bases). The CDR3 contains 16 residues. Between the trimmed V and J ends, which lost 1 base and 6 bases, there was a span of 19 bases. Germline V gives CDR1 LNHNV, CDR2 YYDKDF (reference sequence). CDR3 protein: CATSRADFLRSGEQYF. The CDR3 DNA sequence: TGTGCCACCAGCAGAGCGGACTTTTTGAGAAGCGGCGAGCAGTACTTC.

The genes are TRBV27 and TRBJ1-5; TRBD1 matches 11 bases. Germline V gives CDR1 MNHEY, CDR2 SMNVEV (reference sequence). This CDR3 contains 15 residues. Trimming removed 5 bases from V and 6 bases from J; junction bases left unmatched: 6. The CDR3 DNA is TGTGCCAGCAGTCCCAGGACAGGGGGCATTCAGCCCCAGCATTTT. Its translation: CASSPRTGGIQPQHF.

This sequence joins TRBV14 and TRBJ1-2; D possibly corresponds to TRBD1 (6 bases). The length of the CDR3 is 13 residues. V was pared by 3 bases and J by 4 bases, with 9 bases between. Germline V gene lookup returns CDR1 SGHDN and CDR2 FVKESK. The CDR3 DNA follows: TGTGCCAGCAGCCAGGGGGCGAGCTATGGCTACACCTTC. Amino acids: CASSQGASYGYTF.

This clone showed up many times. Other DNA sequences in the sample encode the same CDR3. The chain carries TRBV5-4 and TRBJ2-1; possible D gene TRBD1, 6 bases. There are 13 residues in the CDR3. The V gene's germline CDR1 is SGHNT and CDR2 YYREEE (reference sequence). V lost 0 bases and J lost 7, with 8 bases in between. CDR3 nucleotide sequence: TGTGCCAGCAGCTTGGCCAGGGGAAATGAGCAGTTCTTC. Translating gives CASSLARGNEQFF.

The chain couples TRBV4-1 to TRBJ2-5, with a tentative D call TRBD1 (5 bases). Trimming took 2 bases from V and 5 from J, leaving 15 bases between them. The CDR3 is 15 amino acids. Germline CDR1 MGHRA, CDR2 YSYEKL. The CDR3 sequence: CASSQPLDTRETQYF. CDR3 DNA: TGCGCCAGCAGCCAACCGCTGGACACCCGGGAGACCCAGTACTTC.

This chain joins TRBV2 and TRBJ1-5, with 9 bases fitting TRBD1. The germline gives CDR1 SNHLY, CDR2 FYNNEI. CDR3 length equals 13 residues. The V gene end was trimmed by 10 bases and the J gene end by 4 bases; junction bases not matched to a gene: 5. The CDR3 sequence is CATAGTGNQPQHF. The CDR3 nucleotides read TGTGCCACCGCCGGGACAGGGAATCAGCCCCAGCATTTT.

J is TRBJ2-7 and V is TRBV2, with D perhaps TRBD2 (5 bases). This CDR3 has 17 amino acids. Trimming shortened V by 4 bases and J by 3 bases, and 22 bases separated the two germline ends. From germline, CDR1 is SNHLY and CDR2 FYNNEI. In nucleotides, the CDR3 is TGTGCCAGCAGTGCGTCAGGAGGCGAGGACCCTTTCTACGAGCAGTACTTC. It encodes CASSASGGEDPFYEQYF.

V is TRBV9 and J is TRBJ1-6, with TRBD1 matching over 7 bases. V trimming: 6 bases; J trimming: 6 bases; junction bases outside the gene matches: 6. The CDR3 has 14 residues. CDR1 and CDR2 (germline): SGDLS, YYNGEE. The CDR3 region is CASTETGTNSPLHF. The CDR3 nucleotides read TGTGCCAGCACCGAGACAGGGACTAATTCACCCCTCCACTTT.